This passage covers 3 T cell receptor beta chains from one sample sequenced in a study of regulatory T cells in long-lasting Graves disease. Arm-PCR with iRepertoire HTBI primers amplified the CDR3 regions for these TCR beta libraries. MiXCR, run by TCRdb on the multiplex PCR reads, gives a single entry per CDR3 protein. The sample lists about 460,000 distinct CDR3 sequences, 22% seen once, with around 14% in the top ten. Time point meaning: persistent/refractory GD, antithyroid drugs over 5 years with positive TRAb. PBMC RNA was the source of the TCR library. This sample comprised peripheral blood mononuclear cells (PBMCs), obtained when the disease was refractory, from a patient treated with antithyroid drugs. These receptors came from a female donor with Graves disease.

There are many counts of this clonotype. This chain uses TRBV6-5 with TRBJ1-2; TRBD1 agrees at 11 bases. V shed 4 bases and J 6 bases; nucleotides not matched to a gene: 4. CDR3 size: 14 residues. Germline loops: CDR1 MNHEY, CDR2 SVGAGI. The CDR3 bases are TGTGCCAGCAGTTCGAGGGGACAGGGGGATGGCTACACCTTC. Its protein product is CASSSRGQGDGYTF.

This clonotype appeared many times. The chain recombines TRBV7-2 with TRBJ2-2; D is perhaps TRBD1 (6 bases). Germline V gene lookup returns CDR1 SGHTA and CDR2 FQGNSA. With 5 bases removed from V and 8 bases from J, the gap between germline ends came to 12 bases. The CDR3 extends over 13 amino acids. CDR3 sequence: CASSPVGTGELFF. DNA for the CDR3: TGTGCCAGCAGCCCGGTAGGGACAGGGGAGCTGTTTTTT. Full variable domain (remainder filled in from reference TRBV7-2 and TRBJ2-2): GAGVSQSPSNKVTEKGKDVELRCDPISGHTALYWYRQSLGQGLEFLIYFQGNSAPDKSGLPSDRFSAERTGGSVSTLTIQRTQQEDSAVYLCASSPVGTGELFFGEGSRLTVL.

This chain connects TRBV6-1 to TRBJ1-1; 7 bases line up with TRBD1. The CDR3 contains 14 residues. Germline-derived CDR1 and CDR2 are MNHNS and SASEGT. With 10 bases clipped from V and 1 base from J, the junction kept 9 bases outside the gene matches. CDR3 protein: CATTVDRANTEAFF. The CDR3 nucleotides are TGTGCCACCACCGTAGACAGGGCGAACACTGAAGCTTTCTTT.